The clone carrying this TCR beta chain was found a few times. Its antigen is as yet unknown. The sample originates from a study of response to subunit inactivated influenza vaccine. Whole-study results and caveats: T cells newly recruited by each seasonal influenza vaccination are few, the authors suggested.

TCRdb recomputed calls from the RT-PCR reads with MiXCR, one row per CDR3 protein. The data hold 500,000 or so distinct CDR3 sequences, with more than 15% observed a single time. The CDR3 is made up of 16 amino acids. Germline-derived CDR1 and CDR2 are MNHNS and SASEGT. The J segment lost 6 bases and the V segment lost 6 bases, leaving 10 bases of the junction unmatched. The J gene is TRBJ2-2, the V gene TRBV6-1, with TRBD2 identical over 10 bases. This receptor was obtained from a man between 50 and 75 years old who received an inactivated influenza vaccine. This material consisted of CD4+ T cells sorted from PBMCs, taken about 24 months after vaccination. The CDR3 sequence: CASSPELAGMSGELFF. Here the CDR3 DNA reads TGTGCCAGCAGCCCTGAACTAGCGGGAATGTCCGGGGAGCTGTTTTTT.